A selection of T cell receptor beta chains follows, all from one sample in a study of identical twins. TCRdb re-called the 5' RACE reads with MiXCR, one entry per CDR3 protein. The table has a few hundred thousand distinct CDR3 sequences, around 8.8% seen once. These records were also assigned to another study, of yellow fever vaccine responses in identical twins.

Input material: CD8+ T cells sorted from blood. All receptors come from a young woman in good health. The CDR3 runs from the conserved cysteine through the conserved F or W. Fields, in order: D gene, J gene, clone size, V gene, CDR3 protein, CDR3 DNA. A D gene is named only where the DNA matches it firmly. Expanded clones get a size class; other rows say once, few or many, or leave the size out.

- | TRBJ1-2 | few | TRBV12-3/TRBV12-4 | CASSRVDSPYGYTF | TGTGCCAGCAGCCGCGTCGACAGCCCTTATGGCTACACCTTC
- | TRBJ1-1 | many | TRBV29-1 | CSVEDWRHSMNTEAFF | TGCAGCGTTGAAGATTGGAGACATTCCATGAACACTGAAGCTTTCTTT
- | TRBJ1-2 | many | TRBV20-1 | CSATVTDLGDGYTF | TGCAGTGCTACTGTGACAGACTTGGGAGATGGCTACACCTTC
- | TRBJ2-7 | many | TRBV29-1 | CSVEGVETATTYEQYF | TGCAGCGTTGAAGGGGTCGAGACAGCCACAACCTACGAGCAGTACTTC
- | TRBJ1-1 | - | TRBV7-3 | CASSSNDEGWTEAFF | TGTGCCAGCAGCTCGAACGACGAGGGCTGGACTGAAGCTTTCTTT
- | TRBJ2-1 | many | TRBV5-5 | CASSPRAEQNEQFF | TGTGCCAGCAGCCCCAGGGCGGAGCAGAATGAGCAGTTCTTC
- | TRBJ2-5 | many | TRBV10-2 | CASRVPDLETQYF | TGCGCCAGCCGAGTTCCGGACTTGGAGACCCAGTACTTC
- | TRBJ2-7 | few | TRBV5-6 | CASSVARGEGSYEQYF | TGTGCCAGCAGCGTAGCCAGGGGGGAGGGCTCCTACGAGCAGTACTTC
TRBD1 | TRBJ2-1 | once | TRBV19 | CASSTYKQGPSYNEQFF | TGTGCCAGTAGTACCTACAAACAGGGGCCGAGCTACAATGAGCAGTTCTTC
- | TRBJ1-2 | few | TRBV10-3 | CAISDPLGGYTF | TGTGCCATCAGTGACCCTCTCGGGGGCTACACCTTC
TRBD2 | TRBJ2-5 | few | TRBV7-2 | CASSLPPWTSEETQYF | TGTGCCAGCAGCTTACCCCCTTGGACTAGCGAAGAGACCCAGTACTTC
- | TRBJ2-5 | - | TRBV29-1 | CSVEWGEETQYF | TGCAGCGTTGAATGGGGGGAGGAGACCCAGTACTTC
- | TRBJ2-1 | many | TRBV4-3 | CASSQTGIYNEQFF | TGCGCCAGCAGCCAGACGGGAATCTACAATGAGCAGTTCTTC
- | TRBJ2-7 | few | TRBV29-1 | CSVVSSGENYEQYF | TGCAGCGTTGTATCGTCAGGGGAGAACTACGAGCAGTACTTC
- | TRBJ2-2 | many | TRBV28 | CASSLGANVGTGELFF | TGTGCCAGCAGTTTAGGGGCCAATGTCGGGACCGGGGAGCTGTTTTTT
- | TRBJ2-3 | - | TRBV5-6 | CASSLIQAIRDTQYF | TGTGCCAGCAGCTTGATACAGGCTATTAGAGATACGCAGTATTTT
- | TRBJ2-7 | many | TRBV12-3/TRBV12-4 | CASRDLNEQYF | TGTGCCAGCAGGGACCTAAATGAGCAGTACTTC
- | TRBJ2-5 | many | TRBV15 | CATSHFIDNRPAGETQYF | TGTGCCACCAGCCATTTCATCGACAACAGGCCGGCGGGGGAGACCCAGTACTTC
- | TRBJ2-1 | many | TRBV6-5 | CASSYAISSYNEQFF | TGTGCCAGCAGTTACGCTATAAGCTCCTACAATGAGCAGTTCTTC
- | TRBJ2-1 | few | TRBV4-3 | CASSQDRALYNEQFF | TGCGCCAGCAGCCAAGATAGAGCCCTCTACAATGAGCAGTTCTTC
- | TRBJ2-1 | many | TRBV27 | CASSNNLGGDEQFF | TGTGCCAGCAGTAATAACCTCGGGGGCGATGAGCAGTTCTTC
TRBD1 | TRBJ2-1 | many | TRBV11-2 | CASSLGDRVVFDEQFF | TGTGCCAGCAGCTTAGGGGACAGGGTGGTGTTCGATGAGCAGTTCTTC
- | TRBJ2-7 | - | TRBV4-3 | CASSQEVGEYPSTYEQYF | TGCGCCAGCAGCCAAGAGGTGGGGGAGTACCCTTCCACCTACGAGCAGTACTTC
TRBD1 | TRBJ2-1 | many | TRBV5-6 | CASSSWTGGSYNEQFF | TGTGCCAGCAGCTCCTGGACAGGGGGATCCTACAATGAGCAGTTCTTC
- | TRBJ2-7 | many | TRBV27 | CASYRSPYEQYF | TGTGCCAGTTACAGAAGCCCCTACGAGCAGTACTTC
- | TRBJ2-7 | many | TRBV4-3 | CASSQDNQDLYEQYF | TGCGCCAGCAGCCAAGACAACCAGGATCTCTACGAGCAGTACTTC
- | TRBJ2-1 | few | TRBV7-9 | CASSLIGGPSYNEQFF | TGTGCCAGCAGCTTAATCGGGGGCCCTTCCTACAATGAGCAGTTCTTC
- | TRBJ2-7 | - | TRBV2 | CASSVRGYSYEQYF | TGTGCCAGCAGTGTGCGGGGCTACTCCTACGAGCAGTACTTC
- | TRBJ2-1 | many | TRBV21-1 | CASPSYRDRAISYNEQFF | TGTGCCAGCCCGAGTTACCGGGACAGGGCCATCTCCTACAATGAGCAGTTCTTC
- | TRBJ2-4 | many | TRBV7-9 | CASSPPRTANIQYF | TGTGCCAGCAGTCCCCCCCGGACAGCAAACATTCAGTACTTC
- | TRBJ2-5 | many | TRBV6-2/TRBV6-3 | CASSHPTQYF | TGTGCCAGCAGTCACCCGACCCAGTACTTC
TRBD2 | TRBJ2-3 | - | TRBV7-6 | CASSKIPTGLGSGTDTQYF | TGTGCCAGCAGCAAAATCCCCACGGGACTAGGGTCAGGCACAGATACGCAGTATTTT
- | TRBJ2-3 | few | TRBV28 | CASSPPGVIDTQYF | TGTGCCAGCAGTCCCCCAGGGGTAATCGATACGCAGTATTTT
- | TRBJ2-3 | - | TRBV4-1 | CASSQDRAGASTDTQYF | TGCGCCAGCAGCCAAGATCGGGCAGGAGCTAGCACAGATACGCAGTATTTT
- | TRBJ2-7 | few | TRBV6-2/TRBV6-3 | CASSADSSEEQYF | TGTGCCAGCAGTGCCGACAGCTCAGAAGAGCAGTACTTC
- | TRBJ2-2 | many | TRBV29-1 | CSGRVVDTGELFF | TGCAGCGGGAGGGTAGTTGACACCGGGGAGCTGTTTTTT
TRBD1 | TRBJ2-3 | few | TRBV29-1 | CSGGTGGADTQYF | TGCAGCGGCGGGACAGGGGGCGCAGATACGCAGTATTTT
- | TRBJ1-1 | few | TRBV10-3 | CATHDPNTEAFF | TGTGCCACCCACGACCCGAACACTGAAGCTTTCTTT
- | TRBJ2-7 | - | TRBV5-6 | CASSLGTANSYEQYF | TGTGCCAGCAGCTTGGGGACAGCCAACAGCTACGAGCAGTACTTC
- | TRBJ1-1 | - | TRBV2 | CASNRVNTEAFF | TGTGCCAGCAACAGGGTTAACACTGAAGCTTTCTTT
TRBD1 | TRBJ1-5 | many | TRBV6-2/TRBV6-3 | CASSTDRGSNQPQHF | TGTGCCAGCAGTACGGACAGGGGAAGCAATCAGCCCCAGCATTTT
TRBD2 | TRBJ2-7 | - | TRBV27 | CASSKTSGSSYEQYF | TGTGCCAGCAGTAAGACTAGCGGGAGCTCCTACGAGCAGTACTTC
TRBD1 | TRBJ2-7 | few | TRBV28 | CASEPNEGAQEPYEQYF | TGTGCCAGCGAACCGAACGAGGGGGCGCAGGAACCCTACGAGCAGTACTTC
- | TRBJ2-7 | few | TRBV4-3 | CASSQDFPGPYEQYF | TGCGCCAGCAGCCAAGATTTTCCAGGTCCCTACGAGCAGTACTTC
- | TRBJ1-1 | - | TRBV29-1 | CSVESMGDTEAFF | TGCAGCGTTGAAAGTATGGGGGACACTGAAGCTTTCTTT
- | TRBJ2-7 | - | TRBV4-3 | CASSQDSGSVYEQYF | TGCGCCAGCAGCCAAGATTCGGGTAGCGTCTACGAGCAGTACTTC
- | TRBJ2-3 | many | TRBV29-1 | CSVEGQPDTQYF | TGCAGCGTTGAGGGCCAGCCAGATACGCAGTATTTT
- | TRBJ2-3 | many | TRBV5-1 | CASSVPGGGADTQYF | TGCGCCAGCAGCGTCCCTGGGGGCGGCGCAGATACGCAGTATTTT